One and the same sample provided the 28 T cell receptor beta chains below, sequenced in a study of blood T cell repertoires in COVID-19. TCRdb keeps only in-frame clones here, not all; method: immunoSEQ multiplex PCR. Of about 160,000 clones detected, about 85% appear once; the ten largest clones hold more than 7.5%. Sequencing used peripheral blood. These TCRs come from a woman aged 55 to 70 with COVID-19, enrolled during active disease.

V and J are TRBV7-8 and TRBJ2-1, with 7 bases identical to TRBD2. Germline V gene lookup returns CDR1 SGHVS and CDR2 FQNEAQ. The trim removed 5 bases at V and 9 bases at J, leaving 16 bases unmatched. This CDR3 contains 16 residues. This CDR3 reads CASSKHGLEGRAEQFF. CDR3 sequence (DNA): TGTGCCAGCAGCAAGCACGGACTAGAGGGTAGGGCTGAGCAGTTCTTC.

This chain connects TRBV11-3 to TRBJ2-5, with a possible D match to TRBD2 (5 bases). The ends were cut back, 1 base at V and 5 bases at J, with 8 bases in the middle. The CDR3 has 13 residues. Per germline, CDR1 SGHNT and CDR2 YENEEA. The CDR3 loop reads CASSLGGAETQYF. The CDR3 bases are TGTGCCAGCAGCTTAGGGGGAGCGGAGACCCAGTACTTC.

CDR3 in DNA: TGCGCCAGCAGCTTGCCCCCGGGACAGGGATACGAGCAGTTCTTC. It codes for CASSLPPGQGYEQFF. The V and J genes are TRBV5-1 and TRBJ2-1; 9 bases map to TRBD1. J gave up 10 bases and V 1 base, and 9 bases lay outside the gene matches. The germline V gene has CDR1 SGHRS and CDR2 YFSETQ. This CDR3 has 15 residues. The entire variable domain, with the rest obtained from reference TRBV5-1 and TRBJ2-1, is as follows: KAGVTQTPRYLIKTRGQQVTLSCSPISGHRSVSWYQQTPGQGLQFLFEYFSETQRNKGNFPGRFSGRQFSNSRSEMNVSTLELGDSALYLCASSLPPGQGYEQFFGPGTRLTVL.

CDR3 sequence (DNA): TGCGCCAGCAGCCCGGGACAGTCTGGTGGGGCCAACGTCCTGACTTTC. Its protein is CASSPGQSGGANVLTF. The V call is TRBV5-1, the J call TRBJ2-6; TRBD1 matches 7 bases. The germline gives CDR1 SGHRS, CDR2 YFSETQ. The V gene end was trimmed by 4 bases and the J gene end by 3 bases; junction bases not matched to a gene: 7. This CDR3 contains 16 residues.

This rearrangement joins TRBV5-1 to TRBJ2-1; weak D call: TRBD2 (6 bases). V lost 4 bases and J 0 bases, leaving 14 bases between the germline ends. This CDR3 region has 16 residues. Germline V gene data show CDR1 as SGHRS and CDR2 as YFSETQ. This chain's CDR3 is CASSTGLGSSYNEQFF. In nucleotides, the CDR3 is TGCGCCAGCAGCACAGGTCTCGGGAGCTCCTACAATGAGCAGTTCTTC.

About this clone: Germline is not matched at one junction end, which may reflect a read error. The chain has TRBV18 and TRBJ2-1, with TRBD2 identical over 8 bases. The CDR3 covers 15 residues. Germline values: CDR1 KGHSH, CDR2 LQKENI. The chain's CDR3 is CASSPRSGSVYEQFF. In DNA, the CDR3 is TGTGCCAGCTCGCCACGAAGCGGGAGTGTCTATGAGCAGTTCTTC.

The V and J genes are TRBV29-1 and TRBJ2-1; maybe TRBD1 (5 bases). The CDR3 has 11 residues. The germline gives CDR1 SQVTM, CDR2 ANQGSEA. Between the trimmed V and J ends, which lost 3 bases and 6 bases, there was a span of 6 bases. CDR3 sequence reads: CSVDRVNEQFF. The DNA of the CDR3 is TGCAGCGTTGACAGGGTCAATGAGCAGTTCTTC.

The chain joins TRBV6-5 to TRBJ1-2; D might be TRBD1 (5 bases). Germline CDR1 is MNHEY and CDR2 is SVGAGI. CDR3 length: 15 amino acids. V was clipped by 2 bases and J by 6 bases, with 16 bases between them. DNA for the CDR3: TGTGCCAGCAGTTACGGCGGGGGAAAGGGTAATGGCTACACCTTC. Amino acids: CASSYGGGKGNGYTF.

This clone was found a few times. The chain is built from TRBV5-1 and TRBJ2-3; D gene ambiguous. The CDR3 totals 13 residues. V was cut by 6 bases and J by 2 bases, with 10 bases left in between. Germline V lookup: CDR1 SGHRS, CDR2 YFSETQ. CDR3 loop: CASTLFPTDTQYF. In DNA form, the CDR3 reads TGCGCCAGCACCCTTTTCCCCACAGATACGCAGTATTTT.

The chain recombines TRBV12-3 or TRBV12-4 with TRBJ1-1, with D perhaps matching TRBD1 (6 bases). CDR3 length: 12 amino acids. Trimming removed 3 bases from V and 7 bases from J, with 9 bases in between. The CDR3 spells CASSFQGFEAFF. DNA of the CDR3: TGTGCCAGCAGTTTTCAGGGGTTTGAAGCTTTCTTT.

V usage is TRBV10-2 and J usage is TRBJ2-1, with D unclear. Germline CDR1 and CDR2: WSHSY and SAAADI. The V end lost 3 bases, the J end lost 0 bases, and 12 bases lay between the germline ends. CDR3 length equals 16 residues. The CDR3 loop is CASSDPTHDSYNEQFF. In DNA form, the CDR3 reads TGCGCCAGCAGTGATCCTACTCATGACTCCTACAATGAGCAGTTCTTC.

V gene TRBV10-3 combines with J gene TRBJ1-3, with 8 bases aligning to TRBD1. The CDR3 runs 12 residues. Trimming took 10 bases from V and 8 from J; bases not matched to a gene: 7. From germline, CDR1 is ENHRY and CDR2 SYGVKD. The CDR3 here is CATRQGMDTIYF. The DNA for the CDR3 is TGTGCCACCAGACAGGGGATGGACACCATATATTTT.

This clone was found a few times. The rearrangement links TRBV5-6 to TRBJ2-3; 8 bases align to TRBD2. V lost 7 bases, J lost 4 bases, and 14 bases stayed unmatched. The germline V gene has CDR1 SGHDT and CDR2 YYEEEE. The CDR3 consists of 16 residues. Written as DNA, the CDR3 is TGTGCCAGCGCCCAACAGAGTAGCGGGGTCTCAGATACGCAGTATTTT. Translation: CASAQQSSGVSDTQYF.

This chain links TRBV24-1 with TRBJ2-5; possible D gene TRBD2, 5 bases. The germline gives CDR1 KGHDR, CDR2 SFDVKD. The V end was cut by 3 bases, the J end by 2 bases, with 12 bases between. The CDR3 is 15 amino acids. In nucleotides, the CDR3 is TGTGCCACCAGTGATACATCTAGCCCTCAAGAGACCCAGTACTTC. Translating gives CATSDTSSPQETQYF.

The chain has TRBV9 and TRBJ1-2, with no clear D. This CDR3 spans 14 amino acids. CDR1 is SGDLS and CDR2 is YYNGEE in the germline V gene. Between the trimmed V and J ends, which lost 4 bases and 3 bases, there was a span of 13 bases. The CDR3 coding sequence is TGTGCCAGCAGCCCTGGTGTCGCGGACTATGGCTACACCTTC. The encoded protein is CASSPGVADYGYTF. Using reference TRBV9 and TRBJ1-2 for the parts outside the CDR3, the full variable domain is DSGVTQTPKHLITATGQRVTLRCSPRSGDLSVYWYQQSLDQGLQFLIQYYNGEERAKGNILERFSAQQFPDLHSELNLSSLELGDSALYFCASSPGVADYGYTFGSGTRLTVV.

This chain links TRBV5-1 with TRBJ2-3; no definite D call. The CDR3 spans 16 residues. Per germline, CDR1 SGHRS and CDR2 YFSETQ. V lost 0 bases and J 7 bases, leaving 18 bases between the germline ends. In DNA, the CDR3 is TGCGCCAGCAGCTTGGTGGGCGCCGACCCTCGCTATACGCAGTATTTT. It codes for CASSLVGADPRYTQYF.

Comment on this clone: An end of the junction does not agree with germline; a read error may underlie this. The CDR3 here is CASSPLSDNEQFF. CDR3 DNA sequence: TGTGCCAGCTCTCCACTGTCGGACAATGAGCAGTTCTTC. The chain has TRBV18 and TRBJ2-1; D gene uncertain. The CDR3 sequence is 13 residues long. CDR1 and CDR2 from the germline V gene are KGHSH and LQKENI.

This clone was recorded once. This rearrangement joins TRBV6-1 to TRBJ1-1; D is ambiguous. V was pared by 3 bases and J by 1 base, with 9 bases between. Germline-derived CDR1 and CDR2 are MNHNS and SASEGT. The CDR3 spans 14 residues. This CDR3 is CASSEKRANTEAFF. In DNA form, the CDR3 reads TGTGCCAGCAGTGAGAAGAGGGCGAACACTGAAGCTTTCTTT.

The chain recombines TRBV18 with TRBJ1-1; D is uncertain. The V end was cut by 3 bases, the J end by 0 bases, with 11 bases between. The germline gives CDR1 KGHSH, CDR2 LQKENI. CDR3 length: 15 residues. In nucleotides, the CDR3 is TGTGCCAGCTCACCTTCCCCCACTATGAACACTGAAGCTTTCTTT. Encoded protein: CASSPSPTMNTEAFF.

CDR3 amino acids: CASSILGREGSSEKLFF. The CDR3 DNA follows: TGTGCCAGTAGTATTTTGGGGAGGGAGGGATCGAGTGAAAAACTGTTTTTT. The chain uses TRBV19 and TRBJ1-4; D remains ambiguous. Germline values: CDR1 LNHDA, CDR2 SQIVND (reference sequence). The length of the CDR3 is 17 residues. Trimming stripped 3 bases from V and 7 bases from J, with 21 bases between.

The chain uses TRBV30 and TRBJ1-2; a possible D gene is TRBD1 (6 bases). Germline values: CDR1 GTSNPN, CDR2 SVGIG (reference sequence). The V end was cut by 0 bases, the J end by 5 bases, with 10 bases between. The CDR3 consists of 13 residues. CDR3 residues: CAWSVWTAYGYTF. The CDR3 DNA sequence: TGTGCCTGGAGTGTATGGACAGCTTATGGCTACACCTTC. The full variable domain, its missing parts supplied by reference TRBV30 and TRBJ1-2, is SQTIHQWPATLVQPVGSPLSLECTVEGTSNPNLYWYRQAAGRGLQLLFYSVGIGQISSEVPQNLSASRPQDRQFILSSKKLLLSDSGFYLCAWSVWTAYGYTFGSGTRLTVV.

This chain connects TRBV18 to TRBJ1-5; tentative D call: TRBD1 (5 bases). CDR3 length equals 14 residues. V gave up 8 bases and J gave up 3 bases, with 14 bases separating them. Germline V gene data show CDR1 as KGHSH and CDR2 as LQKENI. The CDR3 DNA reads TGTGCCAGCGCCCCGCAGGGTAACAATCAGCCCCAGCATTTT. Translation: CASAPQGNNQPQHF. The full variable domain, in which reference TRBV18 and TRBJ1-5 provide the parts outside the CDR3, is NAGVMQNPRHLVRRRGQEARLRCSPMKGHSHVYWYRQLPEEGLKFMVYLQKENIIDESGMPKERFSAEFPKEGPSILRIQQVVRGDSAAYFCASAPQGNNQPQHFGDGTRLSIL.

This clone was detected only once. This sequence joins TRBV7-8 and TRBJ1-3, with D hard to call. Germline assignment: CDR1 SGHVS and CDR2 FQNEAQ. There are 14 residues in the CDR3. Deletions cut 5 bases from V and 0 bases from J, with 8 bases between. CDR3 region: CASSLPFSGNTIYF. The CDR3 DNA follows: TGTGCCAGCAGCCTCCCGTTCTCTGGAAACACCATATATTTT.

This chain uses TRBV11-2 with TRBJ1-2; tentative D call: TRBD1 (6 bases). The CDR3 spans 13 residues. Trimming removed 5 bases from V and 6 bases from J, with 13 bases in between. Germline values: CDR1 SGHAT, CDR2 FQNNGV. The CDR3 DNA reads TGTGCCAGCAGCCAAGATTACAGGGATGGCTACACCTTC. The encoded protein is CASSQDYRDGYTF.

This chain joins TRBV19 and TRBJ2-1, with 8 nucleotides matching TRBD2. CDR1 LNHDA and CDR2 SQIVND come from the germline V gene (reference sequence). V shed 3 bases, J shed 4 bases, and the junction held 14 bases outside the gene matches. The CDR3 extends over 18 amino acids. For the CDR3, the DNA is TGTGCCAGTAGTATCGCGGCTAGCGGGTCCGGTCGATACAATGAGCAGTTCTTC. Protein product: CASSIAASGSGRYNEQFF.

The rearrangement joins TRBV10-3 to TRBJ2-7, with D unresolved. Trimming pared 8 bases from V and 0 bases from J, leaving 14 bases between. The length of the CDR3 is 14 residues. CDR1 and CDR2 from the germline V gene are ENHRY and SYGVKD. The CDR3 loop is CAIAQIPSSYEQYF. DNA of the CDR3: TGTGCCATCGCCCAAATACCGAGCTCCTACGAGCAGTACTTC.

The chain uses TRBV5-4 and TRBJ2-6, with TRBD2 matching over 8 bases. The V gene's germline CDR1 is SGHNT and CDR2 YYREEE (reference sequence). V was clipped by 4 bases and J by 0 bases; unmatched bases: 3. The CDR3 totals 16 residues. DNA of the CDR3: TGTGCCAGCAGCCCGGGGGGGGCCTCTGGGGCCAACGTCCTGACTTTC. This codes for CASSPGGASGANVLTF.

As concerns this clone: Other DNA sequences from this sample encode an identical CDR3 as well. The chain links TRBV19 to TRBJ1-1; tentatively, D is TRBD1 (6 bases). Trimming removed 4 bases from V and 2 bases from J, with 8 bases in between. The CDR3 totals 13 residues. CDR1 is LNHDA and CDR2 is SQIVND in the germline V gene (reference sequence). The CDR3 is CASSTGTNTEAFF. CDR3 in DNA: TGTGCCAGTAGTACGGGGACAAACACTGAAGCTTTCTTT.